This record looks at one T cell receptor (beta chain) sequence and its context. Sequenced by immunoSEQ multiplex PCR; TCRdb stores in-frame clones only, minus some. The sample includes about 68,000 clones, around 86% of them seen just once. This record comes from a study of blood T cell repertoires in COVID-19. Background on the study: Donors in the United States, Italy and Spain gave samples during acute or convalescent COVID-19. In each case, the material was cDNA or gDNA derived from T cells, B-cell-depleted T cells, or PBMCs.

The sequenced sample consisted of peripheral blood. The sequence was obtained from a man aged 25 to 40 with acute or convalescent COVID-19.

CDR3 protein: CSVKTGGWYEQYF. The DNA for the CDR3 is TGCAGCGTCAAGACAGGGGGCTGGTACGAGCAGTACTTC. This rearrangement joins TRBV29-1 to TRBJ2-7; 10 nucleotides agree with TRBD1. J gave up 4 bases and V 6 bases, and 6 bases lay outside the gene matches. Germline loops: CDR1 SQVTM, CDR2 ANQGSEA. The CDR3 has 13 residues.